The clone carrying this TCR beta chain was observed a few times. The CDR3 carries no conserved terminal phenylalanine or tryptophan, so it likely arises from a read error. The entry originates in a study of early T cells in non-severe SARS-CoV-2 infection. With 4 bases removed from V and 7 bases from J, the gap between germline ends came to 14 bases. Per germline, CDR1 SEHNR and CDR2 FQNEAQ (reference sequence). CDR3 length equals 13 residues. One entry per CDR3 protein results from TCRdb running MiXCR on the 5' RACE reads. This sample has tens of thousands of distinct CDR3 sequences; roughly 12% occur once, and the top ten carry 3% to 4.5%.

V gene TRBV7-9 combines with J gene TRBJ2-7; D might be TRBD1 or TRBD2, each matching 5 bases. This sequence originates from an adult who was a healthcare worker with PCR-confirmed SARS-CoV-2 infection or an uninfected control (not recorded which). The sequencing input was whole blood. In DNA, the CDR3 is TGTGCCAGCAGCTCTGGGACCTTCGGGGAGCAGTACCTC. Its protein product is CASSSGTFGEQYL.